This passage covers 27 T cell receptor beta chains from one sample sequenced in a study of regulatory T cells in long-lasting Graves disease. Construction of the TCR beta libraries employed iRepertoire HTBI primers in conjunction with Arm-PCR of CDR3 regions. TCRdb re-derived calls from the multiplex PCR reads in MiXCR, one entry per CDR3 protein. This sample has about 530,000 distinct CDR3 sequences, with about 16% found just once. Indicated time point: newly diagnosed GD, antithyroid drugs for less than 3 months. Preparation of the TCR library used RNA extracted from PBMCs. Separately, the same data were catalogued under a study of T cells in Graves' hyperthyroidism and ophthalmopathy.

This specimen consisted of peripheral blood mononuclear cells (PBMCs), obtained at new diagnosis, from a patient treated with antithyroid drugs. The source of these receptors is a middle-aged woman with Graves disease.

Comments on this clonotype: A much larger clone sits a single nucleotide away, making a read error possible. The chain recombines TRBV6-5 with TRBJ1-5, with D possibly TRBD1 on 6 matching bases. Germline CDR1 reads MNHEY; CDR2 reads SVGAGI. This CDR3 has 15 amino acids. CDR3 nucleotides: TGTGCCAGCAGTTACTCGAGGGGGGGCCATCAGCCCCGGCATTTT. The encoded protein is CASSYSRGGHQPRHF.

In this sample, this clonotype turned up once. This may come from a read error, since a much larger clone is one base off. The V and J genes are TRBV7-9 and TRBJ2-7, with TRBD1 identical over 7 bases. Germline V lookup: CDR1 SEHNR, CDR2 FQNEAQ (reference sequence). The V and J ends lost 5 bases and 0 bases, in that order; junction bases with no gene match: 10. The CDR3 consists of 16 residues. In DNA form, the CDR3 reads TGTGCCAGCAGCAGAACCCGGGACAGCTCCTCCTACGAGCAGTACTTC. Residues: CASSRTRDSSSYEQYF. The full variable domain, in which reference TRBV7-9 and TRBJ2-7 provide the parts outside the CDR3, is DTGVSQNPRHKITKRGQNVTFRCDPISEHNRLYWYRQTLGQGPEFLTYFQNEAQLEKSRLLSDRFSAERPKGSFSTLEIQRTEQGDSAMYLCASSRTRDSSSYEQYFGPGTRLTVT.

This clonotype has just a few counts. The chain joins TRBV20-1 to TRBJ1-5; D may be TRBD1 (5 bases). V shed 0 bases and J shed 2 bases, with 11 bases lying between them. This CDR3 is 15 amino acids long. The germline gives CDR1 DFQATT, CDR2 SNEGSKA (reference sequence). The CDR3, as DNA: TGCAGTGCTAGAGATCCCCAGGGCGGCAATCAGCCCCAGCATTTT. It specifies CSARDPQGGNQPQHF.

Concerning this clonotype: A read error may produce the germline difference seen at one junction end. V gene TRBV10-3 combines with J gene TRBJ1-4; D remains unclear. This CDR3 region has 12 residues. Germline lookup yields CDR1 ENHRY and CDR2 SYGVKD. The CDR3 DNA sequence: TGTGCCACCAGTCGCCTTAATGAAAAACTGTTTTTT. Protein: CATSRLNEKLFF.

This clonotype appeared many times. This chain connects TRBV20-1 to TRBJ1-2; D is unresolved. The V gene lost 3 bases and the J gene lost 4 bases, with 9 bases spanning the gap. Germline V CDR1 and CDR2: DFQATT, SNEGSKA (reference sequence). The CDR3 sequence is 12 residues long. The chain's CDR3 is CSASRRSYGYTF. The CDR3 region has the DNA TGCAGTGCTAGTCGGCGTTCCTATGGCTACACCTTC.

About this clonotype: One base away lies a much larger clone, so this may be a sequencing read error. Here the CDR3 reads CASSFDRNNSPLHF. The CDR3 DNA sequence: TGTGCCAGCAGCTTCGACAGAAATAATTCACCCCTCCACTTT. The rearrangement uses TRBV12-3 or TRBV12-4 and TRBJ1-6, with TRBD1 as a possible D gene (5 bases). The CDR3 totals 14 residues. V was cut by 6 bases and J by 5 bases, with 11 bases left in between.

V gene TRBV6-2 or TRBV6-3 combines with J gene TRBJ2-3; 13 nucleotides match TRBD2. The J call is uncertain, as TRBJ2-7 better fits the DNA end. The germline V gene encodes CDR1 MNHEY and CDR2 SVGEGT. The CDR3 is 15 residues long. In DNA form, the CDR3 reads TGTGCCAGCAGTTCCACTGGACTAGCGGGAGAATGGCAGTACTTC. Amino acids: CASSSTGLAGEWQYF.

In this sample, this clonotype turned up a few times. V usage is TRBV12-3 or TRBV12-4 and J usage is TRBJ2-2; D not resolved. V was pared by 7 bases and J by 5 bases, with 8 bases between. The CDR3 runs 12 residues. For the CDR3, the DNA is TGTGCCAGCATGGTAGGGACCGGGGAGCTGTTTTTT. Translated: CASMVGTGELFF.

V is TRBV29-1 and J is TRBJ1-3; D may be TRBD1 (6 bases). This CDR3 has 12 residues. CDR1 SQVTM and CDR2 ANQGSEA come from the germline V gene. V was pared by 7 bases and J by 2 bases, with 9 bases between. CDR3 sequence: CSAGTPGNTIYF. The DNA of the CDR3 is TGCAGCGCGGGGACACCTGGAAACACCATATATTTT.

This clonotype was found once. The chain has TRBV19 and TRBJ1-1, with 7 bases aligning to TRBD1. CDR3 length: 14 residues. The germline gives CDR1 LNHDA, CDR2 SQIVND (reference sequence). The V and J ends lost 7 bases and 0 bases, in that order; junction bases with no gene match: 5. In DNA, the CDR3 is TGTGCCAGTACCCTGGACAGGATGAACACTGAAGCTTTCTTT. It is translated as CASTLDRMNTEAFF.

V gene TRBV2 combines with J gene TRBJ2-3, with TRBD2 matching 7 bases. The junction had 4 bases not matched to a gene; V was cut back by 5 bases and J by 2 bases. CDR3 length: 14 residues. Germline CDR1 and CDR2: SNHLY and FYNNEI. Here the CDR3 DNA reads TGTGCCAGCAGTCCTAGCGGAAACACAGATACGCAGTATTTT. It specifies CASSPSGNTDTQYF.

This clonotype was counted many times. The genes are TRBV12-3 or TRBV12-4 and TRBJ2-7; 7 positions match TRBD1. V trimming: 5 bases; J trimming: 3 bases; junction bases outside the gene matches: 4. The CDR3 consists of 13 residues. The CDR3 region has the DNA TGTGCCAGCAGTCGGGACAGAATCTACGAGCAGTACTTC. It encodes CASSRDRIYEQYF.

This clonotype has a count of ten or more. The chain joins TRBV30 to TRBJ1-1; perhaps TRBD1 as D (5 bases). The CDR3 has 12 amino acids. Germline V gene lookup returns CDR1 GTSNPN and CDR2 SVGIG (reference sequence). Trimming took off 4 bases at V and 4 bases at J, with 10 bases between the two ends. CDR3 protein: CAWTRGGTEAFF. The CDR3 DNA reads as TGTGCCTGGACCCGGGGCGGCACTGAAGCTTTCTTT.

This clonotype was counted a few times. V usage is TRBV7-8 and J usage is TRBJ2-5; the match to TRBD2 covers 15 bases. CDR1 is SGHVS and CDR2 is FQNEAQ in the germline V gene. CDR3 length: 16 residues. Losses at the gene ends were 5 bases for V and 5 bases for J; bases not matched to a gene: 6. CDR3: CASSRTSGGVRETQYF. CDR3 coding DNA: TGTGCCAGCAGCCGGACTAGCGGGGGGGTCAGGGAGACCCAGTACTTC.

In its sample, this clonotype was seen many times. The V and J genes are TRBV11-2 and TRBJ1-2, with no clear D. CDR3 length: 15 residues. Trimming stripped 0 bases from V and 6 bases from J, with 14 bases between. CDR1 and CDR2 (germline): SGHAT, FQNNGV. This CDR3 reads CASSLDPGSSHGYTF. The CDR3 bases are TGTGCCAGCAGCTTAGATCCAGGCTCTTCCCATGGCTACACCTTC. The full variable domain, completed using reference TRBV11-2 and TRBJ1-2, is EAGVAQSPRYKIIEKRQSVAFWCNPISGHATLYWYQQILGQGPKLLIQFQNNGVVDDSQLPKDRFSAERLKGVDSTLKIQPAKLEDSAVYLCASSLDPGSSHGYTFGSGTRLTVV.

The table lists this clonotype with many counts. J is TRBJ1-4 and V is TRBV2; 9 bases map to TRBD1. This CDR3 has 15 residues. Germline values: CDR1 SNHLY, CDR2 FYNNEI. V shed 6 bases and J 8 bases; nucleotides not matched to a gene: 10. CDR3 protein: CASSKGQGRREKLFF. DNA of the CDR3: TGTGCCAGCAGCAAAGGACAGGGGAGACGCGAAAAACTGTTTTTT. The full variable domain, rest sourced from reference TRBV2 and TRBJ1-4, is EPEVTQTPSHQVTQMGQEVILRCVPISNHLYFYWYRQILGQKVEFLVSFYNNEISEKSEIFDDQFSVERPDGSNFTLKIRSTKLEDSAMYFCASSKGQGRREKLFFGSGTQLSVL.

This chain links TRBV6-2 or TRBV6-3 with TRBJ2-2; unclear D gene. Trimming took 5 bases from V and 3 from J, leaving 13 bases between them. The CDR3 length is 15 residues. CDR1 MNHEY and CDR2 SVGEGT come from the germline V gene. CDR3 nucleotides: TGTGCCAGCAGTCGTACCCTCCCGGACACCGGGGAGCTGTTTTTT. Protein sequence: CASSRTLPDTGELFF.

This clonotype has ten or more counts. The V call is TRBV28, the J call TRBJ1-1; 8 positions match TRBD1. This CDR3 has 18 residues. CDR1 MDHEN and CDR2 SYDVKM come from the germline V gene. V lost 5 bases to trimming and J lost 4 bases; unmatched junction nucleotides: 18. In DNA form, the CDR3 reads TGTGCCAGCAGTACGATATTTTTGGGACAGGCCGGGAGCACTGAAGCTTTCTTT. It codes for CASSTIFLGQAGSTEAFF.

V and J are TRBV19 and TRBJ1-5; 8 bases agree with TRBD1. V lost 1 base, J lost 2 bases, and 1 base stayed unmatched. Germline CDR1 is LNHDA and CDR2 is SQIVND (reference sequence). This CDR3 is 15 amino acids long. CDR3 bases: TGTGCCAGTAGTATAGTGGACAGGGGCAATCAGCCCCAGCATTTT. Translating it yields CASSIVDRGNQPQHF.

This clonotype was recorded many times. At one of its ends the junction is not consistent with the germline gene, which may arise from a read error. The chain links TRBV5-1 to TRBJ1-1, with 7 bases identical to TRBD1. Looked up from germline, CDR1 is SGHRS and CDR2 is YFSETQ. The CDR3 contains 14 residues. This chain's CDR3 is CASSARQGGTEAFF. CDR3 sequence (DNA): TGTGCCAGCAGTGCCAGACAGGGAGGGACTGAAGCTTTCTTT.

As regards this clonotype: A read error may be the cause here, since a much bigger clone is one base away. This rearrangement joins TRBV6-5 to TRBJ1-1; unclear D gene. Germline CDR1 reads MNHEY; CDR2 reads SVGAGI. The CDR3 runs to 14 residues. The CDR3 nucleotides read TGTGCCAGCGGTTACCAGATATTAAACACTGAAGCTTTCTTT. Protein: CASGYQILNTEAFF.

This clonotype was counted ten times or more. Its ends do not fully match the called genes, so a read error is possible. The chain employs TRBV5-1 and TRBJ1-4; D gene uncertain. The CDR3 runs to 13 residues. Germline V gene data show CDR1 as SGHRS and CDR2 as YFSETQ. CDR3 loop: CASSLGANEKLFF. The CDR3 DNA follows: TGTGCCAGCAGCTTAGGAGCAAATGAAAAACTGTTTTTT.

This clonotype was recorded at least ten times. One end of the junction fails to match germline, which may point to a read error. The rearrangement uses TRBV5-6 and TRBJ1-5, with 9 bases lining up with TRBD1. CDR3 length: 16 amino acids. Germline CDR1 reads SGHDT; CDR2 reads YYEEEE. The CDR3: CASSLTGGFSHQPQHF. In nucleotides, the CDR3 is TGTGCCAGCAGCTTGACAGGGGGCTTTAGCCATCAGCCCCAGCATTTT. The full variable domain, rest sourced from reference TRBV5-6 and TRBJ1-5, is DAGVTQSPTHLIKTRGQQVTLRCSPKSGHDTVSWYQQALGQGPQFIFQYYEEEERQRGNFPDRFSGHQFPNYSSELNVNALLLGDSALYLCASSLTGGFSHQPQHFGDGTRLSIL.

Ten or more counts support this clonotype. The genes are TRBV7-8 and TRBJ1-6, with TRBD1 identical over 7 bases. Germline-derived CDR1 and CDR2 are SGHVS and FQNEAQ. After removal of 10 bases from V and 3 bases from J, the junction contained 18 bases not matched to a gene. There are 18 residues in the CDR3. Here the CDR3 reads CATHPGQPDVFYNSPLHF. CDR3 coding DNA: TGTGCCACTCATCCGGGACAGCCCGATGTTTTCTATAATTCACCCCTCCACTTT.

This clonotype was observed a handful of times. V gene TRBV12-5 combines with J gene TRBJ2-2, with unresolved D. V was shortened by 4 bases and J by 6 bases, with 9 bases between the two germline ends. From germline, CDR1 is LGHNT and CDR2 FRNRAP. CDR3 length equals 13 residues. The CDR3, as DNA: TGTGCTAGTGGTTCGCCCCTTCCCGGGGAGCTGTTTTTT. Its protein product is CASGSPLPGELFF.

In its sample, this clonotype was seen many times. The chain carries TRBV10-3 and TRBJ1-1, with 10 positions matching TRBD1. CDR3 size: 15 residues. Germline V gene data show CDR1 as ENHRY and CDR2 as SYGVKD. V lost 8 bases and J lost 4; bases outside the gene matches: 10. CDR3 nucleotide sequence: TGTGCCATCTCCGGGGGGACAGGGGTCGGCACTGAAGCTTTCTTT. The encoded protein is CAISGGTGVGTEAFF.

This clonotype was observed a handful of times. The chain links TRBV29-1 to TRBJ1-2; 11 nucleotides align to TRBD1. V gave up 2 bases and J gave up 7 bases; unmatched junction bases: 3. CDR1 and CDR2 (germline): SQVTM, ANQGSEA. The length of the CDR3 is 13 residues. In DNA, the CDR3 is TGCAGCGTTGAAAGGACAGGGGGCAGTGGCTACACCTTC. Translating it yields CSVERTGGSGYTF.